The table lists the clone carrying this T cell receptor (beta chain) with many counts. Its antigen is unidentified. The data were taken from a study of blood T cells in healthy people across ages. CDR3 length equals 14 residues. Germline assignment: CDR1 SQVTM and CDR2 ANQGSEA. Together with a sample-barcoded 5' primer, a J-beta primer mix was included in a second PCR lasting roughly 6 to 12 cycles. MiXCR was run by TCRdb on the 5' RACE reads, yielding one entry per CDR3 protein. The sample lists some 900,000 distinct CDR3 sequences, under 50% occurring once. Study findings and constraints: Naive T cell percentage strongly correlated with TCR beta diversity.

The chain combines TRBV29-1 with TRBJ2-7; no definite D call. Sample: blood. The TCR comes from a man aged 25 to 45 in good health. The CDR3 sequence: CSQNIGQVPYEQYF. In DNA form, the CDR3 reads TGCAGTCAGAACATTGGGCAGGTGCCCTACGAGCAGTACTTC.